Listed below are T cell receptor beta chains from one sample, sequenced in a study of cytomegalovirus exposure and HLA in healthy donors. Clones were sequenced by immunoSEQ multiplex PCR, and TCRdb holds only the in-frame ones, with some missing. The repertoire holds about 86,000 clones, nearly 80% seen once, with roughly 5.5% in the top ten. Sample: PBMCs. The receptors derive from a female donor in good health and CMV-seronegative. The CDR3 runs from the conserved cysteine through the conserved F or W. A D gene is named only where the DNA matches it firmly. Not all rows give a size; the values are once, few, many and, for expanded clones, a class.

v_call,clone_size,j_call,d_call,cdr3_aa,cdr3_nt
TRBV7-9,.,TRBJ1-2,TRBD1,CASSPTPQTGGNYGYTF,TGTGCCAGCAGCCCGACCCCGCAGACAGGGGGCAACTATGGCTACACCTTC
TRBV6-1,few,TRBJ1-6,.,CASSEFGQYGNSPLHF,TGTGCCAGCAGTGAATTTGGGCAGTACGGAAATTCACCCCTCCACTTT
TRBV7-2,.,TRBJ2-1,TRBD2,CASSLEGTSSYNEQFF,TGTGCCAGCAGCTTAGAAGGGACTAGCTCCTACAATGAGCAGTTCTTC
TRBV29-1,.,TRBJ1-1,.,CSAQVQENTEAFF,TGCAGCGCACAGGTTCAGGAGAACACTGAAGCTTTCTTT
TRBV21-1,.,TRBJ2-7,.,CASSSKLSNEQYF,TGTGCCAGCAGCTCGAAGCTCTCCAATGAGCAGTACTTC
TRBV10-3,.,TRBJ1-3,TRBD1,CAISRDRGQGNTIYF,TGTGCCATCAGCCGGGACAGGGGGCAAGGAAACACCATATATTTT
TRBV5-1,.,TRBJ2-7,.,CASTDRNYEQYF,TGCGCCAGCACGGACAGAAACTACGAGCAGTACTTC
TRBV6-1,few,TRBJ1-1,.,CASSEGGGAFF,TGTGCCAGCAGTGAAGGCGGTGGAGCTTTCTTT
TRBV2,.,TRBJ2-7,.,CASSGVTPGEQYF,TGTGCCAGCAGTGGGGTGACTCCGGGCGAGCAGTACTTC
TRBV19,.,TRBJ2-3,TRBD2,CASRSLLAGTTDTQYF,TGTGCCAGTAGATCCTTACTAGCGGGGACCACAGATACGCAGTATTTT
TRBV7-9,.,TRBJ2-7,.,CASSLGGLPSYEQYF,TGTGCCAGCAGCTTAGGCGGGTTACCCTCCTACGAGCAGTACTTC
TRBV15,.,TRBJ1-6,.,CATRRNRDNSPLHF,TGTGCCACCAGGAGAAACAGGGACAATTCACCCCTCCACTTT
TRBV29-1,.,TRBJ1-1,.,CSVVGATEAFF,TGCAGCGTTGTTGGAGCCACTGAAGCTTTCTTT
TRBV28,.,TRBJ2-1,.,CASSPLTSSFDNEQFF,TGTGCCAGCAGCCCATTGACTAGTTCTTTTGACAATGAGCAGTTCTTC
TRBV28,once,TRBJ1-5,.,CASSSGIRNQPQHF,TGTGCCAGCAGTTCAGGGATTCGGAATCAGCCCCAGCATTTT
TRBV30,.,TRBJ2-7,TRBD2,CACTGFGGAYEQYF,TGTGCCTGCACAGGTTTTGGGGGGGCCTACGAGCAGTACTTC
TRBV21-1,.,TRBJ2-3,.,CASSKGQGATDTQYF,TGTGCCAGCAGCAAAGGGCAGGGGGCGACAGATACGCAGTATTTT
TRBV2,.,TRBJ1-2,.,CASTQEGGSYGYTF,TGTGCCAGCACCCAGGAGGGGGGGAGCTATGGCTACACCTTC
TRBV16,.,TRBJ2-2,.,CASSHLELAGELFF,TGTGCCAGCAGCCACCTGGAGTTGGCCGGGGAGCTGTTTTTT
TRBV5-8,many,TRBJ1-4,.,CASSSQAGGGSNEKLFF,TGTGCCAGCAGCTCTCAGGCCGGCGGGGGGAGCAATGAAAAACTGTTTTTT
TRBV4-1,.,TRBJ1-3,.,CASSPRAGVDAIYF,TGCGCCAGCAGCCCCCGGGCAGGGGTAGACGCCATATATTTT
TRBV18,few,TRBJ1-3,TRBD1,CASSPAPRQGAGNTIYF,TGTGCCAGCTCACCAGCCCCCCGACAGGGCGCTGGAAACACCATATATTTT
TRBV30,once,TRBJ1-3,TRBD1,CAWVQTGGAGNTIYF,TGTGCCTGGGTCCAAACAGGGGGCGCTGGAAACACCATATATTTT
TRBV5-1,once,TRBJ1-6,.,CASSLDGGHNSPLHF,TGCGCCAGCAGCTTGGATGGGGGCCATAATTCACCCCTCCACTTT
TRBV5-6,.,TRBJ1-3,TRBD1,CASSSTGGRNTIYF,TGTGCCAGCAGCTCCACAGGGGGACGAAACACCATATATTTT
TRBV28,.,TRBJ2-7,TRBD2,CATRPREGPYEQYF,TGTGCCACCCGCCCAAGGGAGGGTCCCTACGAGCAGTACTTC
TRBV9,.,TRBJ2-4,.,CASSVAQGGAGKNIQYF,TGTGCCAGCAGCGTAGCCCAGGGGGGAGCGGGCAAAAACATTCAGTACTTC
TRBV11-2,.,TRBJ2-7,.,CASSRDRGEQYF,TGTGCCAGCAGCCGAGACAGAGGCGAGCAGTACTTC
TRBV7-8,.,TRBJ2-7,.,CASSLASGLNYEQYF,TGTGCCAGCAGCTTAGCGTCGGGACTCAACTACGAGCAGTACTTC
TRBV6-6,.,TRBJ1-2,TRBD1,CASSYPGQGYGYTF,TGTGCCAGCAGTTACCCAGGACAGGGCTATGGCTACACCTTC
TRBV7-2,once,TRBJ2-1,TRBD2,CASSFSGRDNEQFF,TGTGCCAGCAGCTTTAGCGGGAGGGACAATGAGCAGTTCTTC
TRBV4-3,.,TRBJ2-6,.,CATSQVPMGTAGANVLTF,TGCGCCACCAGCCAGGTACCTATGGGGACTGCCGGGGCCAACGTCCTGACTTTC
TRBV25-1,.,TRBJ2-5,.,CASSDQGWKTQYF,TGTGCCAGCAGTGACCAGGGGTGGAAGACCCAGTACTTC
TRBV7-2,.,TRBJ1-1,.,CASSSSGGTEAFF,TGTGCCAGCAGCTCATCGGGGGGCACTGAAGCTTTCTTT
TRBV6-5,.,TRBJ1-1,.,CASGRGGGTEAFF,TGTGCCAGCGGGCGAGGGGGGGGCACTGAAGCTTTCTTT
TRBV7-9,.,TRBJ2-5,TRBD1,CASSRDRGETQYF,TGTGCCAGCAGCCGGGACAGGGGAGAGACCCAGTACTTC
TRBV27,.,TRBJ2-3,.,CASSSAGRTDTQYF,TGTGCCAGCAGCTCTGCTGGGCGCACAGATACGCAGTATTTT
TRBV4-1,.,TRBJ2-3,TRBD1,CASSHPDRATDTQYF,TGCGCCAGCAGCCATCCTGACAGGGCCACAGATACGCAGTATTTT